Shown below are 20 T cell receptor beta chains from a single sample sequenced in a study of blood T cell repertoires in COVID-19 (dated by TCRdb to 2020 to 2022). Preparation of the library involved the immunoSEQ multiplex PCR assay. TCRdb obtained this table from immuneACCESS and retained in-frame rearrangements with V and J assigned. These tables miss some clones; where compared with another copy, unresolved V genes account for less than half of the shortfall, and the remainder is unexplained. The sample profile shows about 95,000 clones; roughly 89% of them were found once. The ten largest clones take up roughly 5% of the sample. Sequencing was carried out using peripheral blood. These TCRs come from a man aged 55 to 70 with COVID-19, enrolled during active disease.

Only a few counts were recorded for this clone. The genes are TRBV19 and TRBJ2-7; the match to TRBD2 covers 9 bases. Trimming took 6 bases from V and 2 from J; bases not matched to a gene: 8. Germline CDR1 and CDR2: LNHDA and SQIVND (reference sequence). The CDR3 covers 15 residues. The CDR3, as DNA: TGTGCCAGTAGATTAGCGGGAGAGGGCCCCTACGAGCAGTACTTC. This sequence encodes CASRLAGEGPYEQYF.

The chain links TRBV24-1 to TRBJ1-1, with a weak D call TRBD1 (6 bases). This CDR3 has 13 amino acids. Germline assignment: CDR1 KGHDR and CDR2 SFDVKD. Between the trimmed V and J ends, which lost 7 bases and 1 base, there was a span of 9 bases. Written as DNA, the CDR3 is TGTGCCACCAGGGGGGCGGCGAACACTGAAGCTTTCTTT. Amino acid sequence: CATRGAANTEAFF.

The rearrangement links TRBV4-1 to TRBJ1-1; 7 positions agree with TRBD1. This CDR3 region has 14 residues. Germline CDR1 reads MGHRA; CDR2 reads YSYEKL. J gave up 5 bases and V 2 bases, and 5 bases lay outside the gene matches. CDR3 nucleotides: TGCGCCAGCAGCCAACCCACAGGGGTTACTGAAGCTTTCTTT. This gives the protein CASSQPTGVTEAFF.

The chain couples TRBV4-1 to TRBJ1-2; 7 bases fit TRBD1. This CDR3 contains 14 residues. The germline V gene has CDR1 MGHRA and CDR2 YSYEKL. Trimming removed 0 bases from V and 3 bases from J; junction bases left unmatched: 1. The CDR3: CASSQDTGDYGYTF. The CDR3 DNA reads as TGCGCCAGCAGCCAAGATACAGGGGACTATGGCTACACCTTC.

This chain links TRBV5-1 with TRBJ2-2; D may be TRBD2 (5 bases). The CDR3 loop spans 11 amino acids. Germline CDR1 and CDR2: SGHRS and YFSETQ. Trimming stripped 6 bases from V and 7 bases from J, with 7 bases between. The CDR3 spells CASTGIGELFF. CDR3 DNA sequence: TGCGCCAGCACGGGAATCGGGGAGCTGTTTTTT.

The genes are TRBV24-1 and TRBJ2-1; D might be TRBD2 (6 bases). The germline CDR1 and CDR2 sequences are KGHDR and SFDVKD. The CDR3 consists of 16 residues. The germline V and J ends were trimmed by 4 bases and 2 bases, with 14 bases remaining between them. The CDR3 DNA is TGTGCCACCAGTGACCCGCGGGACGAGACCTACAATGAGCAGTTCTTC. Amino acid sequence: CATSDPRDETYNEQFF.

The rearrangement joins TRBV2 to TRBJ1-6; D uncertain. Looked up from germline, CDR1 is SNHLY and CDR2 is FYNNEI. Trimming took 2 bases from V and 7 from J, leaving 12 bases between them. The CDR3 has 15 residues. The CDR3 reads CASSEQGSGNSPLHF. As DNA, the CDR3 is TGTGCCAGCAGTGAACAAGGGAGCGGCAATTCACCCCTCCACTTT.

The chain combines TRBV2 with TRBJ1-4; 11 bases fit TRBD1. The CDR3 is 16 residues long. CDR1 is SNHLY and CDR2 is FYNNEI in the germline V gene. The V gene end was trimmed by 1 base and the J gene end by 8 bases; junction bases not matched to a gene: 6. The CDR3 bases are TGTGCCAGCAGTGAAGAGGAGGGGACAGGGGGAGAAAAACTGTTTTTT. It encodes CASSEEEGTGGEKLFF.

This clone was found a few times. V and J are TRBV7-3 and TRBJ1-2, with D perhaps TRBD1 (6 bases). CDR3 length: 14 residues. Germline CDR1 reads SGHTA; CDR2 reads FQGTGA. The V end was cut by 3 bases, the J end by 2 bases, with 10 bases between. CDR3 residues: CASSLDGQNYGYTF. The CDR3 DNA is TGTGCCAGCAGCTTGGATGGACAGAACTATGGCTACACCTTC.

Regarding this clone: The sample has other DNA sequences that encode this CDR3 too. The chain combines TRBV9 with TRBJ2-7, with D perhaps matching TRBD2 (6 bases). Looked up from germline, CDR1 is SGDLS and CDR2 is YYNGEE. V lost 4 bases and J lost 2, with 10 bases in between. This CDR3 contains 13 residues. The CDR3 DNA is TGTGCCAGCAGCCCTAGCGAGCCCTACGAGCAGTACTTC. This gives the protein CASSPSEPYEQYF.

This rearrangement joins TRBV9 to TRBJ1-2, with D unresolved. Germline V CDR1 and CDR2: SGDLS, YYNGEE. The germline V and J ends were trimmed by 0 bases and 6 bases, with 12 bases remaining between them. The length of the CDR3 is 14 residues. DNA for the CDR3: TGTGCCAGCAGCGTAGGACTAGGTGGGCATGGCTACACCTTC. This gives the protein CASSVGLGGHGYTF.

In DNA form, the CDR3 reads TGTGCCACCAGTGGAGGTAAAGGACAGGAAGCTTTCTTT. It translates to CATSGGKGQEAFF. The chain combines TRBV24-1 with TRBJ1-1, with D perhaps TRBD1 (6 bases). The ends were cut back, 5 bases at V and 8 bases at J, with 14 bases in the middle. Germline V CDR1 and CDR2: KGHDR, SFDVKD. This CDR3 region has 13 residues.

The CDR3 spells CASSYRLADSYEQYF. The CDR3 region has the DNA TGTGCCAGCAGTTACCGACTAGCGGACTCCTACGAGCAGTACTTC. The V and J genes are TRBV6-2 or TRBV6-3 and TRBJ2-7; 9 bases agree with TRBD2. The germline gives CDR1 MNHEY, CDR2 SVGEGT. V gave up 2 bases and J gave up 0 bases; unmatched junction bases: 2. The CDR3 is 15 residues long.

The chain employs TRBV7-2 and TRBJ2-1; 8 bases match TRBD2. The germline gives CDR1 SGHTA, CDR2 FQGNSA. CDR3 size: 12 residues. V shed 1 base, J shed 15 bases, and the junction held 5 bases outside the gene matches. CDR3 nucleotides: TGTGCCAGCAGCTTAGAAGCGGGAGTTCTGTTCTTC. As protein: CASSLEAGVLFF. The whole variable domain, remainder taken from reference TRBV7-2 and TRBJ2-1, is GAGVSQSPSNKVTEKGKDVELRCDPISGHTALYWYRQSLGQGLEFLIYFQGNSAPDKSGLPSDRFSAERTGGSVSTLTIQRTQQEDSAVYLCASSLEAGVLFFGPGTRLTVL.

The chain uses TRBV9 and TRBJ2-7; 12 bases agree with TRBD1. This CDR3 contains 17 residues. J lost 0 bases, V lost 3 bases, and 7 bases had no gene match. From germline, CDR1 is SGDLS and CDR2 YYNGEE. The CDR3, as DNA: TGTGCCAGCAGCGAGGGGACAGGGGGCGAGAGCTCCTACGAGCAGTACTTC. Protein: CASSEGTGGESSYEQYF.

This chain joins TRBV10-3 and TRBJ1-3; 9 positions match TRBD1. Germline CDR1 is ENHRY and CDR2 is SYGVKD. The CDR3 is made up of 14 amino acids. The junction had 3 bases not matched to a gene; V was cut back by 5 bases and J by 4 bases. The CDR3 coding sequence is TGTGCCATCAGTCCCGGGACAGGGGGAAACACCATATATTTT. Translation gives CAISPGTGGNTIYF.

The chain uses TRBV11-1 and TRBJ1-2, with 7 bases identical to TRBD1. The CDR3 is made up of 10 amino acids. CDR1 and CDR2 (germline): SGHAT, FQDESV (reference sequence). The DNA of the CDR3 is TGTGGTCAGGGGGTCTATGGCTACACCTTC. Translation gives CGQGVYGYTF. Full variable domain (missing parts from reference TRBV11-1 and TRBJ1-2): EAEVAQSPRYKITEKSQAVAFWCDPISGHATLYWYRQILGQGPELLVQFQDESVVDDSQLPKDRFSAERLKGVDSTLKIQPAELGDSAMYLCGQGVYGYTFGSGTRLTVV.

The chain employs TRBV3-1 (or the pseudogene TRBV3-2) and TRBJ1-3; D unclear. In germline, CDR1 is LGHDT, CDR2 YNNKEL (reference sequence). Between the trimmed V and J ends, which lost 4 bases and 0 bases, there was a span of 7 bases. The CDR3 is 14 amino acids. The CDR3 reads CASSRAISGNTIYF. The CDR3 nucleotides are TGTGCCAGCAGCCGAGCTATCTCTGGAAACACCATATATTTT.

Here the CDR3 reads CASSPGQFAEAFF. The CDR3 region has the DNA TGTGCCAGCAGCCCAGGACAGTTCGCTGAAGCTTTCTTT. The chain combines TRBV7-9 with TRBJ1-1; D is perhaps TRBD1 (6 bases). Looked up from germline, CDR1 is SEHNR and CDR2 is FQNEAQ (reference sequence). Trimming took off 5 bases at V and 6 bases at J, with 13 bases between the two ends. The CDR3 consists of 13 residues.

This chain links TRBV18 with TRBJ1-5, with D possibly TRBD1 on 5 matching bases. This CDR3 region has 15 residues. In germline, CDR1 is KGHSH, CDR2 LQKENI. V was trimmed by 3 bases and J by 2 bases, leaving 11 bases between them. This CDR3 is CASSPPAGGNQPQHF. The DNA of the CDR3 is TGTGCCAGCTCACCTCCCGCGGGGGGCAATCAGCCCCAGCATTTT.